This T cell receptor (beta chain) was captured by sequencing in a study of somatic mutations in cytotoxic T cells in rheumatoid arthritis. Measured with immunoSEQ multiplex PCR; TCRdb has only the in-frame clones, and not every one. The table records about 30,000 clones, around 86% of them present only once. The V end lost 0 bases, the J end lost 0 bases, and 9 bases lay between the germline ends. Per the germline V gene, CDR1 is PRHDT and CDR2 is FYEKMQ (reference sequence). This CDR3 is 16 amino acids long. Specimen: CD8+ T cells sorted from blood. The V gene is TRBV13, the J gene TRBJ1-3; unclear D gene. The source is an adult with rheumatoid arthritis. In nucleotides, the CDR3 is TGTGCCAGCAGCTTAGGACCGCCAAACTCTGGAAACACCATATATTTT. Translated: CASSLGPPNSGNTIYF.